The next 26 T cell receptor beta chains were all read from a single sample in a study of CD8 T cells in Susac syndrome. With random hexamers, roughly 0.45 to 1 ug RNA was reverse transcribed. TCRdb ran MiXCR on the immunoSEQ multiplex PCR reads and lists one entry per CDR3 protein. Counted here are approximately 180,000 distinct CDR3 sequences, just under 95% occurring once; the ten biggest clones make up 0.099%. Material: CD4+ T cells from PBMCs. These TCRs come from a human donor with Susac syndrome.

V usage is TRBV20-1 and J usage is TRBJ2-3; D might be TRBD2 (5 bases). Germline CDR1 is DFQATT and CDR2 is SNEGSKA (reference sequence). The CDR3 is 15 residues long. Trimming shortened V by 1 base and J by 3 bases, and 14 bases separated the two germline ends. Written as DNA, the CDR3 is TGCAGTGCTAGAGGGAATAGCGTGGGAACAGATACGCAGTATTTT. This gives the protein CSARGNSVGTDTQYF.

V is TRBV27 and J is TRBJ1-2, with D perhaps TRBD1 (5 bases). Germline CDR1 and CDR2: MNHEY and SMNVEV (reference sequence). This CDR3 has 15 amino acids. The V gene lost 6 bases and the J gene lost 1 base, with 15 bases spanning the gap. DNA of the CDR3: TGTGCCAGCAGCAACTCAAAAGGACATAACTATGGCTACACCTTC. Translated: CASSNSKGHNYGYTF.

The gene calls are TRBV20-1 and TRBJ2-7; 8 bases fit TRBD1. This CDR3 is built from 16 residues. V gave up 1 base and J gave up 0 bases; unmatched junction bases: 8. Germline V gives CDR1 DFQATT, CDR2 SNEGSKA (reference sequence). The CDR3: CSARGPDRGRSYEQYF. As DNA, the CDR3 is TGCAGTGCTAGAGGTCCCGACAGGGGCCGCTCCTACGAGCAGTACTTC.

The chain uses TRBV5-1 and TRBJ2-5, with 7 bases identical to TRBD2. Trimming removed 4 bases from V and 3 bases from J; junction bases left unmatched: 3. The CDR3 runs to 13 residues. The germline CDR1 and CDR2 sequences are SGHRS and YFSETQ. CDR3 sequence (DNA): TGCGCCAGCAGCAATGGGGGGGAAGAGACCCAGTACTTC. This translates into CASSNGGEETQYF.

V gene TRBV29-1 combines with J gene TRBJ1-2; D call uncertain. V was trimmed by 3 bases and J by 8 bases, leaving 4 bases between them. CDR1 and CDR2 from the germline V gene are SQVTM and ANQGSEA. The CDR3 length is 9 residues. The CDR3 DNA follows: TGCAGCGTTGACGAAGGCTACACCTTC. Its protein is CSVDEGYTF.

This clonotype was counted between two and nine times. The chain uses TRBV7-9 and TRBJ2-4; D remains ambiguous. V was clipped by 6 bases and J by 5 bases, with 23 bases between them. The germline CDR1 and CDR2 sequences are SEHNR and FQNEAQ (reference sequence). The CDR3 extends over 17 amino acids. CDR3 loop: CASSSTGGTKGQNIQYF. The CDR3 coding sequence is TGTGCCAGCAGTTCTACCGGCGGCACAAAAGGACAAAACATTCAGTACTTC.

CDR3 in amino acids: CASSYDRGGNQPQHF. DNA of the CDR3: TGTGCCAGCAGCTACGACAGGGGTGGAAATCAGCCCCAGCATTTT. The chain carries TRBV28 and TRBJ1-5; 8 positions agree with TRBD1. Germline lookup yields CDR1 MDHEN and CDR2 SYDVKM. V shed 6 bases, J shed 4 bases, and the junction held 8 bases outside the gene matches. The length of the CDR3 is 15 residues.

Here the CDR3 DNA reads TGTGCCAGCGTATCGGTCGGCACCGGGGAGCTGTTTTTT. It yields the protein CASVSVGTGELFF. V usage is TRBV28 and J usage is TRBJ2-2; D is uncertain. Per germline, CDR1 MDHEN and CDR2 SYDVKM. CDR3 length equals 13 residues. Trimming left V 8 bases short and J 4 bases short, with 11 bases between.

The V and J genes are TRBV12-3 or TRBV12-4 and TRBJ2-5; 13 nucleotides agree with TRBD2. Losses at the gene ends were 10 bases for V and 1 base for J; bases not matched to a gene: 3. This CDR3 is 14 amino acids long. CDR3: CATGTSGTQETQYF. The CDR3 DNA reads TGTGCCACCGGGACTAGCGGGACCCAAGAGACCCAGTACTTC.

The sample holds one count of this clonotype. This sequence joins TRBV4-3 and TRBJ2-1, with D perhaps TRBD2 (5 bases). Trimming removed 1 base at V and 4 bases at J, with 11 bases between. This CDR3 region has 15 residues. Germline V gene lookup returns CDR1 LGHNA and CDR2 YSLEER. CDR3 bases: TGCGCCAGCAGCCAAGGTGCGGGCTCTTACAATGAGCAGTTCTTC. Translated, it gives CASSQGAGSYNEQFF.

The chain couples TRBV27 to TRBJ1-5; D is uncertain. The CDR3 extends over 15 amino acids. Germline V CDR1 and CDR2: MNHEY, SMNVEV (reference sequence). V gave up 6 bases and J gave up 7 bases, with 19 bases separating them. CDR3 residues: CASSSGPEGNQPQHF. The CDR3 DNA is TGTGCCAGCAGCTCCGGGCCGGAGGGTAACCAGCCCCAGCATTTT.

The rearrangement links TRBV7-2 to TRBJ1-2; D might be TRBD1 (5 bases). V lost 4 bases and J 6 bases, leaving 21 bases between the germline ends. There are 16 residues in the CDR3. The germline CDR1 and CDR2 sequences are SGHTA and FQGNSA. The CDR3 nucleotides read TGTGCCAGCAGCTCCAGAACAGGTCTTCGGGTCCATGGCTACACCTTC. This sequence encodes CASSSRTGLRVHGYTF.

V and J are TRBV20-1 and TRBJ1-1; 9 bases match TRBD1. Trimming at V came to 5 bases and at J to 4 bases, leaving 8 bases not matched to a gene. The CDR3 has 14 amino acids. Germline V lookup: CDR1 DFQATT, CDR2 SNEGSKA (reference sequence). The CDR3 is CSAQNTGGVTEAFF. The CDR3 bases are TGCAGTGCTCAGAATACAGGGGGCGTCACTGAAGCTTTCTTT.

The chain couples TRBV3-1 to TRBJ2-5; D possibly matches TRBD1 or TRBD2 (5 bases each). The germline V gene has CDR1 LGHDT and CDR2 YNNKEL (reference sequence). The length of the CDR3 is 15 residues. V was clipped by 2 bases and J by 5 bases, with 15 bases between them. DNA for the CDR3: TGTGCCAGCAGCCAACCAAGAGGGGTAGCGGAGACCCAGTACTTC. Protein sequence: CASSQPRGVAETQYF.

V gene TRBV20-1 combines with J gene TRBJ2-4; the D gene could be TRBD1 or TRBD2 (5 bases each). Per germline, CDR1 DFQATT and CDR2 SNEGSKA (reference sequence). The V end lost 0 bases, the J end lost 4 bases, and 16 bases lay between the germline ends. The CDR3 covers 16 residues. CDR3: CSARDPRDPGKNIQYF. In DNA, the CDR3 is TGCAGTGCTAGAGATCCTCGGGACCCAGGGAAAAACATTCAGTACTTC.

This chain links TRBV9 with TRBJ2-1; D perhaps matches TRBD2 (5 bases). V gave up 3 bases and J gave up 3 bases, with 13 bases separating them. This CDR3 has 15 amino acids. Germline V CDR1 and CDR2: SGDLS, YYNGEE. The DNA of the CDR3 is TGTGCCAGCAGCGGGGCAGCAAGCGGCTACAATGAGCAGTTCTTC. This encodes CASSGAASGYNEQFF. Drawing the rest from reference TRBV9 and TRBJ2-1, the complete variable domain is DSGVTQTPKHLITATGQRVTLRCSPRSGDLSVYWYQQSLDQGLQFLIQYYNGEERAKGNILERFSAQQFPDLHSELNLSSLELGDSALYFCASSGAASGYNEQFFGPGTRLTVL.

The chain has TRBV4-2 and TRBJ1-1; 7 nucleotides line up with TRBD1. This CDR3 region has 14 residues. Germline assignment: CDR1 LGHNA and CDR2 YNFKEQ. V was clipped by 2 bases and J by 11 bases; unmatched bases: 11. As DNA, the CDR3 is TGTGCCAGCAGCCAACCCAGGGACAGACCTTGGGCTTTCTTT. Translation gives CASSQPRDRPWAFF.

In DNA, the CDR3 is TGCAGCGTCTTGAGGACAGCAGATACGCAGTATTTT. Translating it yields CSVLRTADTQYF. The chain combines TRBV29-1 with TRBJ2-3; possibly TRBD1 for D (6 bases). Germline CDR1 is SQVTM and CDR2 is ANQGSEA. With 6 bases removed from V and 4 bases from J, the gap between germline ends came to 11 bases. The CDR3 covers 12 residues.

This sequence joins TRBV7-9 and TRBJ2-1; 9 positions match TRBD1. This CDR3 is built from 16 residues. With V trimmed by 5 bases and J by 6 bases, 11 bases remained unmatched. Germline lookup yields CDR1 SEHNR and CDR2 FQNEAQ (reference sequence). The CDR3 bases are TGTGCCAGCAGCCTCCAGTGGGGGACAGGGATCAATGAGCAGTTCTTC. Protein product: CASSLQWGTGINEQFF.

The CDR3 sequence: CASSEGLSSNQPQHF. The CDR3 coding sequence is TGTGCCAGCAGTGAAGGGCTTAGTAGCAATCAGCCCCAGCATTTT. J is TRBJ1-5 and V is TRBV2; D gene ambiguous. V lost 1 base to trimming and J lost 0 bases, with 7 bases between them. The germline gives CDR1 SNHLY, CDR2 FYNNEI. CDR3 length equals 15 residues.

The chain recombines TRBV6-6 with TRBJ1-4; 8 bases match TRBD1. The V and J ends lost 5 bases and 8 bases, in that order; junction bases with no gene match: 7. The CDR3 contains 14 residues. Germline V gene data show CDR1 as MNHNY and CDR2 as SVGAGI (reference sequence). The CDR3 loop is CASSLTGAGEKLFF. The CDR3 nucleotides are TGTGCCAGCAGTCTGACAGGGGCTGGGGAAAAACTGTTTTTT.

The CDR3 loop is CATFGRREGSEQYF. The CDR3 nucleotides are TGTGCCACCTTTGGGAGACGGGAGGGGAGCGAGCAGTACTTC. V gene TRBV28 combines with J gene TRBJ2-7, with TRBD2 identical over 8 bases. Trimming took 10 bases from V and 6 from J; bases not matched to a gene: 14. This CDR3 comprises 14 residues. Germline CDR1 and CDR2: MDHEN and SYDVKM.

V and J are TRBV18 and TRBJ1-5, with a weak D call TRBD1 (6 bases). This CDR3 has 16 amino acids. Germline loops: CDR1 KGHSH, CDR2 LQKENI. The V gene lost 3 bases and the J gene lost 2 bases, with 14 bases spanning the gap. The CDR3 nucleotides are TGTGCCAGCTCACCCGGGGGGCGCGGTCGCAATCAGCCCCAGCATTTT. Its translation is CASSPGGRGRNQPQHF.

The rearrangement joins TRBV4-2 to TRBJ2-3, with TRBD2 matching over 8 bases. Trimming cost V 3 bases and J 2 bases; bases outside gene matches: 7. This CDR3 comprises 16 residues. Germline CDR1 reads LGHNA; CDR2 reads YNFKEQ. CDR3 amino acids: CASSQEVAGLTDTQYF. The CDR3 DNA reads as TGTGCCAGCAGCCAGGAGGTAGCGGGGCTCACAGATACGCAGTATTTT.

The chain is built from TRBV7-2 and TRBJ1-6; 9 nucleotides line up with TRBD1. The germline V gene has CDR1 SGHTA and CDR2 FQGNSA. V gave up 5 bases and J gave up 0 bases; unmatched junction bases: 8. This CDR3 contains 18 residues. Here the CDR3 reads CASSLDRGRSSYNSPLHF. The CDR3 coding sequence is TGTGCCAGCAGCCTCGACAGGGGGAGAAGCTCCTATAATTCACCCCTCCACTTT. The entire variable domain, with the rest obtained from reference TRBV7-2 and TRBJ1-6, is as follows: GAGVSQSPSNKVTEKGKDVELRCDPISGHTALYWYRQSLGQGLEFLIYFQGNSAPDKSGLPSDRFSAERTGGSVSTLTIQRTQQEDSAVYLCASSLDRGRSSYNSPLHFGNGTRLTVT.

The rearrangement uses TRBV18 and TRBJ2-7; D is possibly TRBD1 or TRBD2 (5 bases each). Germline V gene sequence: CDR1 KGHSH, CDR2 LQKENI. CDR3 length: 14 amino acids. Trimming removed 4 bases from V and 3 bases from J, with 13 bases in between. The CDR3 DNA reads TGTGCCAGCTCACGGACCGGGACCAACTACGAGCAGTACTTC. Residues: CASSRTGTNYEQYF. Full variable domain (rest looked up from reference TRBV18 and TRBJ2-7): NAGVMQNPRHLVRRRGQEARLRCSPMKGHSHVYWYRQLPEEGLKFMVYLQKENIIDESGMPKERFSAEFPKEGPSILRIQQVVRGDSAAYFCASSRTGTNYEQYFGPGTRLTVT.